Listed below are T cell receptor beta chains from one sample, sequenced in a study of technical replicates of blood from several donors. Method: immunoSEQ multiplex PCR; TCRdb's copy keeps in-frame clones and lacks some. The data show some 94,000 clones, approximately 94% seen once. The sequencing sample was made of T cells isolated from PBMCs. These receptors were obtained from a human donor in good health. Each CDR3 is given with its conserved first and last residue. Fields, in order: D gene, J gene, V gene, clone size, CDR3 protein, CDR3 DNA. D genes are given only for firm matches. Expanded clones are given a class, and other clones once, few, many or no size at all.

D gene: TRBD1
J gene: TRBJ2-7
V gene: TRBV28
clone size: .
CDR3 protein: CASSLLSAGGFYEQYF
CDR3 DNA: TGTGCCAGCAGTTTATTATCAGCAGGGGGTTTCTACGAGCAGTACTTC

D gene: .
J gene: TRBJ2-2
V gene: TRBV4-1
clone size: .
CDR3 protein: CASSQVGPGELFF
CDR3 DNA: TGCGCCAGCAGCCAAGTCGGTCCCGGGGAGCTGTTTTTT

D gene: TRBD2
J gene: TRBJ2-3
V gene: TRBV6-5
clone size: .
CDR3 protein: CASSGASGSPDTQYF
CDR3 DNA: TGTGCCAGTTCCGGGGCAAGCGGGAGCCCAGATACGCAGTATTTT

D gene: .
J gene: TRBJ1-2
V gene: TRBV10-2
clone size: .
CDR3 protein: CASSEGTIYGYTF
CDR3 DNA: TGCGCCAGCAGTGAGGGGACAATCTATGGCTACACCTTC

D gene: TRBD2
J gene: TRBJ2-1
V gene: TRBV7-3
clone size: .
CDR3 protein: CASSPGLSNSNTYNEQFF
CDR3 DNA: TGTGCCAGCAGCCCGGGACTAAGTAACTCAAATACCTACAATGAGCAGTTCTTC

D gene: TRBD1
J gene: TRBJ1-5
V gene: TRBV6-5
clone size: .
CDR3 protein: CASSLTGQQPQHF
CDR3 DNA: TGTGCCAGCAGTCTGACAGGGCAACAGCCCCAGCATTTT

D gene: TRBD1
J gene: TRBJ2-7
V gene: TRBV9
clone size: .
CDR3 protein: CASSQGQSNF
CDR3 DNA: TGTGCCAGCAGCCAGGGACAGTCGAACTTC

D gene: .
J gene: TRBJ2-7
V gene: TRBV10-3
clone size: .
CDR3 protein: CAIRDYYEQYF
CDR3 DNA: TGTGCCATCAGGGACTACTACGAGCAGTACTTC

D gene: .
J gene: TRBJ2-3
V gene: TRBV5-4
clone size: .
CDR3 protein: CASSLAPDTGTADTQYF
CDR3 DNA: TGTGCCAGCAGCTTGGCACCAGACACAGGGACCGCAGATACGCAGTATTTT

D gene: .
J gene: TRBJ2-7
V gene: TRBV6-5
clone size: .
CDR3 protein: CASTSLVSYEQYF
CDR3 DNA: TGTGCCAGCACCTCACTAGTGTCCTACGAGCAGTACTTC

D gene: .
J gene: TRBJ1-1
V gene: TRBV7-3
clone size: .
CDR3 protein: CASSLQPNTEAFF
CDR3 DNA: TGTGCCAGCAGCCTACAGCCTAACACTGAAGCTTTCTTT

D gene: .
J gene: TRBJ2-7
V gene: TRBV9
clone size: .
CDR3 protein: CASSVANSGVYEQYF
CDR3 DNA: TGTGCCAGCAGCGTAGCAAATAGCGGTGTATACGAGCAGTACTTC

D gene: .
J gene: TRBJ2-5
V gene: TRBV2
clone size: .
CDR3 protein: CASSDNFFWSEETQYF
CDR3 DNA: TGTGCCAGCAGTGATAATTTTTTTTGGTCAGAAGAGACCCAGTACTTC

D gene: .
J gene: TRBJ2-1
V gene: TRBV14
clone size: .
CDR3 protein: CASSQGSSYNEQFF
CDR3 DNA: TGTGCCAGCAGCCAAGGGTCCAGTTACAATGAGCAGTTCTTC

D gene: TRBD2
J gene: TRBJ2-1
V gene: TRBV11-2
clone size: .
CDR3 protein: CASSLTGRAVYNEQFF
CDR3 DNA: TGTGCCAGCAGCTTAACCGGGAGGGCGGTTTACAATGAGCAGTTCTTC

D gene: .
J gene: TRBJ2-5
V gene: TRBV5-1
clone size: .
CDR3 protein: CASSTNAMEQYF
CDR3 DNA: TGCGCCAGCTCGACTAACGCCATGGAGCAGTACTTC

D gene: .
J gene: TRBJ1-1
V gene: TRBV2
clone size: few
CDR3 protein: CASSPLRTEAFF
CDR3 DNA: TGTGCCAGCAGCCCCCTGAGGACTGAAGCTTTCTTT

D gene: .
J gene: TRBJ2-3
V gene: TRBV9
clone size: .
CDR3 protein: CASSVLVTDTQYF
CDR3 DNA: TGTGCCAGCAGCGTACTAGTTACAGATACGCAGTATTTT

D gene: .
J gene: TRBJ1-1
V gene: TRBV9
clone size: .
CDR3 protein: CASSGQGDTEAFF
CDR3 DNA: TGTGCCAGCAGCGGTCAGGGCGACACTGAAGCTTTCTTT

D gene: .
J gene: TRBJ1-5
V gene: TRBV7-9
clone size: .
CDR3 protein: CASSLEENLPQHF
CDR3 DNA: TGTGCCAGCAGCTTAGAGGAGAATCTGCCCCAGCATTTT

D gene: TRBD2
J gene: TRBJ2-1
V gene: TRBV7-8
clone size: .
CDR3 protein: CASRRTSGSQILGDEQFF
CDR3 DNA: TGTGCCAGCAGGCGGACTAGCGGGAGTCAAATCCTAGGGGATGAGCAGTTCTTC

D gene: TRBD2
J gene: TRBJ2-3
V gene: TRBV27
clone size: .
CDR3 protein: CASSGLAGVTDTQYF
CDR3 DNA: TGTGCCAGCAGTGGACTAGCGGGAGTCACAGATACGCAGTATTTT

D gene: .
J gene: TRBJ1-5
V gene: TRBV19
clone size: .
CDR3 protein: CASSVGTLSNQPQHF
CDR3 DNA: TGTGCCAGTAGTGTAGGGACACTTAGCAATCAGCCCCAGCATTTT

D gene: .
J gene: TRBJ1-3
V gene: TRBV7-2
clone size: .
CDR3 protein: CASTPTPFSGNTIYF
CDR3 DNA: TGTGCCAGCACACCCACTCCATTCTCTGGAAACACCATATATTTT

D gene: .
J gene: TRBJ2-7
V gene: TRBV4-1
clone size: .
CDR3 protein: CASSQGRSYEQYF
CDR3 DNA: TGCGCCAGCAGCCAAGGGAGGAGCTACGAGCAGTACTTC

D gene: .
J gene: TRBJ2-1
V gene: TRBV30
clone size: .
CDR3 protein: CACSTAGEQFF
CDR3 DNA: TGTGCCTGCTCTACCGCGGGTGAGCAGTTCTTC

D gene: .
J gene: TRBJ2-5
V gene: TRBV6-1
clone size: .
CDR3 protein: CASSEPGRGETQYF
CDR3 DNA: TGTGCCAGCAGTGAACCCGGCAGGGGAGAGACCCAGTACTTC

D gene: .
J gene: TRBJ1-1
V gene: TRBV19
clone size: .
CDR3 protein: CASSAEGEESTEAFF
CDR3 DNA: TGTGCCAGTAGTGCGGAAGGGGAGGAAAGCACTGAAGCTTTCTTT

D gene: TRBD2
J gene: TRBJ2-7
V gene: TRBV28
clone size: .
CDR3 protein: CASSLGKREGDEQYF
CDR3 DNA: TGTGCCAGCAGTTTAGGTAAACGGGAGGGGGACGAGCAGTACTTC

D gene: TRBD1
J gene: TRBJ1-5
V gene: TRBV7-2
clone size: .
CDR3 protein: CASSLDRGRSQPQHF
CDR3 DNA: TGTGCCAGCAGCTTAGACAGGGGGCGGAGTCAGCCCCAGCATTTT

D gene: .
J gene: TRBJ1-2
V gene: TRBV7-9
clone size: .
CDR3 protein: CASSLVRGVGYGYTF
CDR3 DNA: TGTGCCAGCAGCTTAGTCCGGGGAGTGGGCTATGGCTACACCTTC

D gene: .
J gene: TRBJ2-1
V gene: TRBV4-2
clone size: .
CDR3 protein: CASSQDVRRETYNEQFF
CDR3 DNA: TGTGCCAGCAGCCAAGATGTAAGGAGGGAGACGTACAATGAGCAGTTCTTC